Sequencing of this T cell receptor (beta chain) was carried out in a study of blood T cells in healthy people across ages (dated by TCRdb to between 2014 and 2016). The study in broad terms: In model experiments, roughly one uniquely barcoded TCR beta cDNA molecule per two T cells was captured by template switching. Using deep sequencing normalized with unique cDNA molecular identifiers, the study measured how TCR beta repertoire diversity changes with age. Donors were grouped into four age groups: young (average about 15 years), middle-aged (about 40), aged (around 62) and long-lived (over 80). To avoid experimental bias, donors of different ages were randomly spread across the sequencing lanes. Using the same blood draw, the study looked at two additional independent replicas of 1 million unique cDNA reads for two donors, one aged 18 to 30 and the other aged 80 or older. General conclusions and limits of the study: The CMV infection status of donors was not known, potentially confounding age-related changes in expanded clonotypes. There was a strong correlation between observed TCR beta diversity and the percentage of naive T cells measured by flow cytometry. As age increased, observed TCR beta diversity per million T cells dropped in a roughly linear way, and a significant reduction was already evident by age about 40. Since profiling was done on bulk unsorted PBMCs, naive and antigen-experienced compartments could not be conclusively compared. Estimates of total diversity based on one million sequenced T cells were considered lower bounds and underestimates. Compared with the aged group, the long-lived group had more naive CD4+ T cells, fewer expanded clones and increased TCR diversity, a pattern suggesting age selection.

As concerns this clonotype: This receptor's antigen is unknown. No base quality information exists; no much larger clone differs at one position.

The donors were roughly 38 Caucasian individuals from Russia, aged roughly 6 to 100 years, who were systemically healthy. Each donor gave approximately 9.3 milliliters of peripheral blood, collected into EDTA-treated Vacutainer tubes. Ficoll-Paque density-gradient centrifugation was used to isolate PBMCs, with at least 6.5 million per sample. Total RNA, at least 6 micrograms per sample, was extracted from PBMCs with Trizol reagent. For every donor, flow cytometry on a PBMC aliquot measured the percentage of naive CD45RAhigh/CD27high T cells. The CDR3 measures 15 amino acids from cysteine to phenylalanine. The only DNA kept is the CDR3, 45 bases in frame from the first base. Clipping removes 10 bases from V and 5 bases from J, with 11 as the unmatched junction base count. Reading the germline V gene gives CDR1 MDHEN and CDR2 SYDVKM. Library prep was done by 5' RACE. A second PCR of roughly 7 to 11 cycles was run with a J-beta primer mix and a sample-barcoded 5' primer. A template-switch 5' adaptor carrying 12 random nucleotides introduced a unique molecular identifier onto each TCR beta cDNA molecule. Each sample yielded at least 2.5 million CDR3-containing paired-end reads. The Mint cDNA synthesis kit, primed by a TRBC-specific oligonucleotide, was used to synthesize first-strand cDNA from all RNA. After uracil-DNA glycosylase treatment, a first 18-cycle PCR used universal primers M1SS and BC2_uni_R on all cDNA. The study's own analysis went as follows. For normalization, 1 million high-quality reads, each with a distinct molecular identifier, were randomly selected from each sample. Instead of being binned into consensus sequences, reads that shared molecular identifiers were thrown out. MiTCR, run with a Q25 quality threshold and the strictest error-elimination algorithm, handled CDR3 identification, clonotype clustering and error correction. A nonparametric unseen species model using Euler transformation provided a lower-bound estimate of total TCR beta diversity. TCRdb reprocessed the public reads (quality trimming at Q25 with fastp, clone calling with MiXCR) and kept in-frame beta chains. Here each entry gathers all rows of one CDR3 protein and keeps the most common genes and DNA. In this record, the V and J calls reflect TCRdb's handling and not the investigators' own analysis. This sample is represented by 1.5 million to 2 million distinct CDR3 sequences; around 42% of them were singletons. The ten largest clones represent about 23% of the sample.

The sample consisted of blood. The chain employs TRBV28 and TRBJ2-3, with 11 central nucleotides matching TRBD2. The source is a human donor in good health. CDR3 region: CATTFRLAGGDTQYF. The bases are TGTGCCACCACCTTTCGGCTAGCGGGGGGAGATACGCAGTATTTT.